The entry below gives a single T cell receptor (beta chain) sequence along with its context. The CDR3 consists of 15 residues. Unmatched junction bases numbered 16, after V lost 3 bases and J lost 10 bases. Germline CDR1 GTSNPN, CDR2 SVGIG (reference sequence). This sample was taken from a study of blood T cell repertoires in COVID-19. Per the study methods: By means of reference gene primer amplification, nucleated cell counts were estimated. Sequencing used immunoSEQ multiplex PCR; TCRdb keeps in-frame clones, though not all of them. That table supplies the V and J calls and clone size; D and trimming were determined from the DNA. The table records around 270,000 clones, around 87% of them present only once.

This TCR was recovered from a woman aged 45-65 years with acute or convalescent COVID-19. The chain recombines TRBV30 with TRBJ1-2; 8 bases align to TRBD1. Material: peripheral blood. Written as DNA, the CDR3 is TGTGCCTGGAGGCCGCGACAGGGGATTCGATTATACTACACCTTC. Translation: CAWRPRQGIRLYYTF.